Reported below is one TCR beta chain. The data derive from a study of control samples from healthy donors and cancer patients. Looked up from germline, CDR1 is WNHNN and CDR2 is SYGVQD (reference sequence). J gave up 7 bases and V 6 bases, and 2 bases lay outside the gene matches. The CDR3 is 13 residues long. Profiled with immunoSEQ multiplex PCR; TCRdb holds only in-frame clones, not every one. The sample holds around 250,000 clones, roughly four fifths seen once. This TCR derives from a woman in her sixties with lung cancer. The sample comprised PBMCs. The rearrangement joins TRBV10-1 to TRBJ1-4, with 10 bases identical to TRBD1. CDR3 protein: CASRRDRGEKLFF. In DNA, the CDR3 is TGCGCCAGCAGGCGGGACAGGGGTGAAAAACTGTTTTTT.